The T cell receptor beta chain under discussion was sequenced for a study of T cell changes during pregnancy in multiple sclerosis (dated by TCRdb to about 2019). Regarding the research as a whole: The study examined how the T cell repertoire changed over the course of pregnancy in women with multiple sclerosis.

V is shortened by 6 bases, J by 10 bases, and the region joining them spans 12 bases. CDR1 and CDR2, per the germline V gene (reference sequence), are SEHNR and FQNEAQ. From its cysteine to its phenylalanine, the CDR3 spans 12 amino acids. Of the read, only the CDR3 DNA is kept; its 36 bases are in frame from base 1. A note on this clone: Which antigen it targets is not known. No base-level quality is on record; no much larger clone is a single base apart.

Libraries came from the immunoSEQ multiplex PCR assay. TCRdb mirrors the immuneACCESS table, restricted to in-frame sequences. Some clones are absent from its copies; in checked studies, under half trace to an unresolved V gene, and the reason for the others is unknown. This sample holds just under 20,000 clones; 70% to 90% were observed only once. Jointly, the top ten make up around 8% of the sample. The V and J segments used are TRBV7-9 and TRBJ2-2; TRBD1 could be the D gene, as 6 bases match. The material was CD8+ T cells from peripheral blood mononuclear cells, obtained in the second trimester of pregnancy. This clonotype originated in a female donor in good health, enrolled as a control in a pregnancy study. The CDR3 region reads CASRTPGEELFF. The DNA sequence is TGTGCCAGCAGGACCCCAGGGGAGGAGCTGTTTTTT.